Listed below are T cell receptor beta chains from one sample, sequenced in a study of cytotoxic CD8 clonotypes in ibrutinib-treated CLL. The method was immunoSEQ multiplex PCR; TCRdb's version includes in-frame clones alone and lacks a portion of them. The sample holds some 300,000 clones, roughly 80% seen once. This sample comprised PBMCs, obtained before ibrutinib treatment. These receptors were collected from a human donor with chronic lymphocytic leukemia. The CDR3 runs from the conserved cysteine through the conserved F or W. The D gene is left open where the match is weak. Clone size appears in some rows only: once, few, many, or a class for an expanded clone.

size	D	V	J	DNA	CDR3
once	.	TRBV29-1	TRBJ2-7	TGCAGCGTTGCTCGGTGGGCAGGCCCCTACGAGCAGTACTTC	CSVARWAGPYEQYF
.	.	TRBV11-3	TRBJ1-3	TGTGCCAGCAGTCGCGACAGGTTAGACACCATATATTTT	CASSRDRLDTIYF
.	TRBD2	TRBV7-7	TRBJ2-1	TGTGCTAGCAGCCCGGGACTAGCGGGACTTGAGCAGTTCTTC	CASSPGLAGLEQFF
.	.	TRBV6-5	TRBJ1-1	TGTGCCAGCAGTAGACAGCCCGTTTCTGAAGCTTTCTTT	CASSRQPVSEAFF
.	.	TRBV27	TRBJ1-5	TGTGCCAGCAGAACAACCGGGGGTTCTCAGCCCCAGCATTTT	CASRTTGGSQPQHF
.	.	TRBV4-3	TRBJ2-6	TGCGCCAGCAGCCAAGCCACGGCCAACGTCCTGACTTTC	CASSQATANVLTF
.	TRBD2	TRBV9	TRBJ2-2	TGTGCCAGCAGCCCCGGACTAGCGGGAGTTGTCGGGGAGCTGTTTTTT	CASSPGLAGVVGELFF
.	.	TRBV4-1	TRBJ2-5	TGCGCCAGCAGCCAACCGACTCGGTCAGAGACCCAGTACTTC	CASSQPTRSETQYF
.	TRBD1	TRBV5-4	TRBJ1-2	TGTGCCAGCAGCTATCCGGGACAGGGGGTCGTCTTCGGTGGCTACACCTTC	CASSYPGQGVVFGGYTF
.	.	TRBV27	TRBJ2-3	TGTGCCAGCAGTTTACTGCTTGGAGGCACAGATACGCAGTATTTT	CASSLLLGGTDTQYF
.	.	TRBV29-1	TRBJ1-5	TGCAGCGTTGAAGGGACAGACTATAGCAATCAGCCCCAGCATTTT	CSVEGTDYSNQPQHF
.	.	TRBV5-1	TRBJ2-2	TGCGCCAGCTCCCTGGGGGCAAGCGCGAACACCGGGGAGCTGTTTTTT	CASSLGASANTGELFF
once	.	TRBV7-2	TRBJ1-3	TGTGCCAGCAGCTTATTTCAGGGATCCATCTCTGGAAACACCATATATTTT	CASSLFQGSISGNTIYF
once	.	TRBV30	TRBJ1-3	TGTGCCTGGAGTAAGGGAAGCTCTGGAAACACCATATATTTT	CAWSKGSSGNTIYF